The T cell receptor (beta chain) described here comes from a study of tumor-infiltrating lymphocytes in glioblastoma multiforme. As regards this clonotype: A read error may produce the germline difference seen at one junction end.

TCR beta libraries were built from RNA through three nested multiplex PCR rounds using modified ARM-PCR. Unique molecular identifiers were not described for the libraries. TCRdb fed the multiplex PCR reads into MiXCR, producing one record per CDR3 protein. The sample shows fewer than 11,000 distinct CDR3 sequences, 60% to 75% of them seen only once. The CDR3 has 14 amino acids. CDR1 SQVTM and CDR2 ANQGSEA come from the germline V gene. The chain carries TRBV29-1 and TRBJ1-1; 7 bases line up with TRBD1. The sequence was collected from a male donor with glioblastoma. Sequenced input: brain tumor tissue. This chain's CDR3 is CSIEMGQRNSEAFF. CDR3 bases: TGCAGCATTGAAATGGGACAGAGAAACTCTGAAGCTTTCTTT.